Below are 29 T cell receptor beta chains sequenced from a single sample in a study of blood T cell repertoires in COVID-19. Libraries were prepared by immunoSEQ multiplex PCR; TCRdb keeps only in-frame clonotypes and omits some of them. The data hold tens of thousands of clones, with 70% to 75% observed a single time. The material sequenced was peripheral blood. The receptors come from a woman between 70 and 85 years old with acute or convalescent COVID-19.

The chain is built from TRBV7-8 and TRBJ1-3; a possible D gene is TRBD1 (5 bases). The CDR3 extends over 17 amino acids. CDR1 is SGHVS, CDR2 FQNEAQ, per germline. Between the trimmed V and J ends, which lost 3 bases and 2 bases, there was a span of 17 bases. The CDR3 spells CASSFVSGQNPGNTIYF. The CDR3 DNA sequence: TGTGCCAGCAGCTTCGTCTCAGGGCAAAATCCTGGAAACACCATATATTTT.

In its sample, this clone was seen a few times. This rearrangement joins TRBV3-1 (or the pseudogene TRBV3-2) to TRBJ2-2; TRBD2 aligns across 7 bases. Germline lookup yields CDR1 LGHDT and CDR2 YNNKEL (reference sequence). The CDR3 runs to 14 residues. V lost 1 base, J lost 5 bases, and 1 base stayed unmatched. As DNA, the CDR3 is TGTGCCAGCAGCCAAGGGGGGGGAACCGGGGAGCTGTTTTTT. Protein: CASSQGGGTGELFF.

The CDR3 nucleotides are TGTGCCTGGACCAAACAAGGGACAGCCAATTCACCCCTCCACTTT. It yields the protein CAWTKQGTANSPLHF. The chain employs TRBV30 and TRBJ1-6; 7 bases are a match to TRBD1. The CDR3 runs 15 residues. Germline V gene sequence: CDR1 GTSNPN, CDR2 SVGIG (reference sequence). The trim removed 4 bases at V and 7 bases at J, leaving 10 bases unmatched.

V and J are TRBV7-9 and TRBJ2-7; no reliable D call. CDR1 and CDR2 from the germline V gene are SEHNR and FQNEAQ (reference sequence). V lost 5 bases and J lost 6, with 11 bases in between. This CDR3 contains 12 residues. The CDR3 is CASSPSLGEQYF. The DNA for the CDR3 is TGTGCCAGCAGCCCCTCCCTCGGCGAGCAGTACTTC.

V usage is TRBV23-1 and J usage is TRBJ2-3; possible D gene TRBD1, 5 bases. TRBV23-1 is marked as an open reading frame, function uncertain. Trimming took off 3 bases at V and 2 bases at J, with 18 bases between the two ends. The CDR3 spans 17 residues. CDR3 sequence: CASSHRAQPPYTDTQYF. The CDR3 DNA sequence: TGCGCCAGCAGTCACAGGGCGCAACCCCCTTACACAGATACGCAGTATTTT.

The V and J genes are TRBV5-4 and TRBJ2-7; D possibly corresponds to TRBD2 (5 bases). V was clipped by 2 bases and J by 2 bases, with 14 bases between them. Germline V lookup: CDR1 SGHNT, CDR2 YYREEE (reference sequence). CDR3 size: 15 residues. Written as DNA, the CDR3 is TGTGCCAGCAGCTTACGAGGGAATTGGCCCTACGAGCAGTACTTC. Its protein is CASSLRGNWPYEQYF.

The V gene is TRBV27, the J gene TRBJ1-5; D ambiguous. The CDR3 consists of 12 residues. Trimming cost V 5 bases and J 6 bases, with 8 bases left between them. The germline gives CDR1 MNHEY, CDR2 SMNVEV (reference sequence). CDR3 in amino acids: CASSPSGQPQHF. The CDR3 DNA sequence: TGTGCCAGCAGTCCGAGCGGTCAGCCCCAGCATTTT.

The rearrangement joins TRBV5-1 to TRBJ1-2; D is uncertain. The V end was cut by 0 bases, the J end by 7 bases, with 10 bases between. Germline values: CDR1 SGHRS, CDR2 YFSETQ. CDR3 length: 13 residues. This CDR3 reads CASSLEFGGGYTF. In DNA, the CDR3 is TGCGCCAGCAGCTTGGAGTTTGGAGGTGGCTACACCTTC.

This clone was recorded once. The chain joins TRBV13 to TRBJ2-7; 7 bases are shared with TRBD1. Trimming at V came to 5 bases and at J to 6 bases, leaving 10 bases not matched to a gene. Germline CDR1 reads PRHDT; CDR2 reads FYEKMQ (reference sequence). This CDR3 spans 14 amino acids. CDR3 DNA sequence: TGTGCCAGCAGCACAAGGGAAAACAGGGGCGAGCAGTACTTC. Translated: CASSTRENRGEQYF.

The rearrangement uses TRBV19 and TRBJ1-5; 9 bases align to TRBD1. V lost 2 bases to trimming and J lost 2 bases; unmatched junction nucleotides: 4. The CDR3 has 16 amino acids. Germline V gene sequence: CDR1 LNHDA, CDR2 SQIVND (reference sequence). The CDR3 DNA reads as TGTGCCAGTAGTATAAGGACAGGGGAACGCAATCAGCCCCAGCATTTT. As protein: CASSIRTGERNQPQHF.

The V gene is TRBV6-5, the J gene TRBJ1-1; no firm D call. The length of the CDR3 is 14 residues. The ends were cut back, 6 bases at V and 0 bases at J, with 11 bases in the middle. From germline, CDR1 is MNHEY and CDR2 SVGAGI. CDR3 in amino acids: CASRMGSMNTEAFF. The CDR3 nucleotides are TGTGCCAGCAGGATGGGCAGCATGAACACTGAAGCTTTCTTT.

V is TRBV5-1 and J is TRBJ1-1; no definite D call. This CDR3 is built from 14 residues. V gave up 3 bases and J gave up 5 bases, with 14 bases separating them. CDR1 and CDR2 from the germline V gene are SGHRS and YFSETQ. CDR3: CASSYWTMGTEAFF. DNA for the CDR3: TGCGCCAGCAGCTACTGGACTATGGGAACTGAAGCTTTCTTT.

The chain links TRBV14 to TRBJ2-1; a weak D match, TRBD2 (5 bases). Trimming left V 3 bases short and J 6 bases short, with 18 bases between. The CDR3 spans 16 residues. Germline loops: CDR1 SGHDN, CDR2 FVKESK. The chain's CDR3 is CASSQITARAGNEQFF. CDR3 coding DNA: TGTGCCAGCAGCCAGATAACAGCTCGGGCGGGCAATGAGCAGTTCTTC.

The rearrangement uses TRBV7-8 and TRBJ1-5; maybe TRBD1 (6 bases). There are 14 residues in the CDR3. CDR1 is SGHVS and CDR2 is FQNEAQ in the germline V gene. V shed 5 bases and J shed 5 bases, with 13 bases lying between them. The CDR3 nucleotides are TGTGCCAGCAGCCCACAGGGTTCTGATCAGCCCCAGCATTTT. It translates to CASSPQGSDQPQHF.

The V gene is TRBV7-2, the J gene TRBJ1-2, with D tentatively TRBD1 (5 bases). Trimming removed 2 bases from V and 6 bases from J, with 10 bases in between. The CDR3 spans 13 residues. Germline loops: CDR1 SGHTA, CDR2 FQGNSA. The CDR3 loop reads CASSLRAGHGYTF. CDR3 nucleotide sequence: TGTGCCAGCAGCTTAAGGGCAGGGCATGGCTACACCTTC.

The chain couples TRBV19 to TRBJ1-3, with D tentatively TRBD1 (5 bases). V shed 5 bases and J shed 0 bases, with 14 bases lying between them. From germline, CDR1 is LNHDA and CDR2 SQIVND (reference sequence). This CDR3 region has 16 residues. The CDR3 spells CASSHRQPRSGNTIYF. CDR3 DNA: TGTGCCAGTAGTCATAGACAGCCTCGCTCTGGAAACACCATATATTTT.

This chain joins TRBV7-2 and TRBJ2-7, with no clear D. With 5 bases removed from V and 2 bases from J, the gap between germline ends came to 25 bases. The CDR3 is made up of 18 amino acids. Germline CDR1 is SGHTA and CDR2 is FQGNSA. CDR3 residues: CASSQTVSSRVITYEQYF. The DNA of the CDR3 is TGTGCCAGCAGCCAAACGGTTTCCTCACGGGTTATTACCTACGAGCAGTACTTC.

V gene TRBV6-5 combines with J gene TRBJ1-2, with D hard to call. V lost 7 bases to trimming and J lost 3 bases, with 9 bases between them. The CDR3 has 12 residues. Per the germline V gene, CDR1 is MNHEY and CDR2 is SVGAGI. CDR3 DNA: TGTGCCAGCATAGGACTGGACTATGGCTACACCTTC. Translating it yields CASIGLDYGYTF.

This clone was recorded a few times. The genes are TRBV5-1 and TRBJ2-1; D call uncertain. Germline loops: CDR1 SGHRS, CDR2 YFSETQ. The CDR3 is made up of 16 amino acids. V gave up 0 bases and J gave up 2 bases, with 12 bases separating them. The CDR3 DNA is TGCGCCAGCAGCTTGGTTAACTCTGGAGCCTACAATGAGCAGTTCTTC. This codes for CASSLVNSGAYNEQFF.

The V gene is TRBV19, the J gene TRBJ2-1, with 7 bases aligning to TRBD1. Germline assignment: CDR1 LNHDA and CDR2 SQIVND (reference sequence). V shed 5 bases and J 7 bases; nucleotides not matched to a gene: 8. The CDR3 loop spans 14 amino acids. The CDR3 sequence: CASSPTGQPNEQFF. The CDR3, as DNA: TGTGCCAGTAGTCCAACGGGACAGCCGAATGAGCAGTTCTTC.

This clone showed up just once. The chain uses TRBV4-3 and TRBJ2-2; 10 bases line up with TRBD2. Trimming removed 0 bases from V and 6 bases from J; junction bases left unmatched: 10. Germline lookup yields CDR1 LGHNA and CDR2 YSLEER. This CDR3 has 18 residues. The CDR3 DNA sequence: TGCGCCAGCAGCCAAGATCCCGGCGCTAGCGGGAGACCCGGGGAGCTGTTTTTT. It is translated as CASSQDPGASGRPGELFF.

The chain carries TRBV19 and TRBJ2-5; D perhaps matches TRBD1 (6 bases). This CDR3 has 14 residues. Germline CDR1 reads LNHDA; CDR2 reads SQIVND (reference sequence). The V end was cut by 4 bases, the J end by 5 bases, with 14 bases between. This chain's CDR3 is CASSTGRGGETQYF. As DNA, the CDR3 is TGTGCCAGTAGTACTGGGAGAGGGGGTGAGACCCAGTACTTC. The variable domain in full, with the rest retrieved from reference TRBV19 and TRBJ2-5, is DGGITQSPKYLFRKEGQNVTLSCEQNLNHDAMYWYRQDPGQGLRLIYYSQIVNDFQKGDIAEGYSVSREKKESFPLTVTSAQKNPTAFYLCASSTGRGGETQYFGPGTRLLVL.

The chain joins TRBV7-2 to TRBJ1-1; D call uncertain. The CDR3 has 14 residues. V was pared by 1 base and J by 10 bases, with 16 bases between. Looked up from germline, CDR1 is SGHTA and CDR2 is FQGNSA. The CDR3 here is CASSLVQSRSGAFF. The CDR3 DNA reads as TGTGCCAGCAGCTTAGTCCAGTCACGCTCTGGAGCTTTCTTT.

The V and J genes are TRBV6-5 and TRBJ1-5; D unresolved. This CDR3 is built from 15 residues. Germline assignment: CDR1 MNHEY and CDR2 SVGAGI. The germline V and J ends were trimmed by 0 bases and 0 bases, with 6 bases remaining between them. For the CDR3, the DNA is TGTGCCAGCAGTTACTCGGCGGATAGCAATCAGCCCCAGCATTTT. This sequence encodes CASSYSADSNQPQHF.

CDR3 residues: CASSSRLVSNQPQHF. In DNA form, the CDR3 reads TGTGCCAGCAGTTCGAGACTGGTTAGCAATCAGCCCCAGCATTTT. The chain carries TRBV6-2 or TRBV6-3 and TRBJ1-5; D is unclear. Germline V gene lookup returns CDR1 MNHEY and CDR2 SVGEGT. The CDR3 runs to 15 residues. Trimming took 4 bases from V and 0 from J, leaving 10 bases between them.

This rearrangement joins TRBV9 to TRBJ2-7, with 9 bases aligning to TRBD1. This CDR3 comprises 14 residues. V dropped 3 bases and J dropped 5; count of bases not matched to a gene: 6. Germline V gene data show CDR1 as SGDLS and CDR2 as YYNGEE. The CDR3 DNA sequence: TGTGCCAGCAGCGAGGGGACAGGGTACCACGAGCAGTACTTC. This encodes CASSEGTGYHEQYF. The full variable domain, with the rest looked up from reference TRBV9 and TRBJ2-7, is DSGVTQTPKHLITATGQRVTLRCSPRSGDLSVYWYQQSLDQGLQFLIQYYNGEERAKGNILERFSAQQFPDLHSELNLSSLELGDSALYFCASSEGTGYHEQYFGPGTRLTVT.

V is TRBV5-1 and J is TRBJ2-1; 7 bases are shared with TRBD1. CDR1 and CDR2 from the germline V gene are SGHRS and YFSETQ. V shed 0 bases and J 7 bases; nucleotides not matched to a gene: 4. The CDR3 consists of 14 residues. This chain's CDR3 is CASSLVGRGNEQFF. The CDR3, as DNA: TGCGCCAGCAGCTTGGTAGGCAGGGGGAATGAGCAGTTCTTC.

The chain joins TRBV2 to TRBJ1-2; D is undetermined. The CDR3 is 15 residues long. Germline V gene lookup returns CDR1 SNHLY and CDR2 FYNNEI. V lost 2 bases and J 4 bases, leaving 14 bases between the germline ends. In DNA, the CDR3 is TGTGCCAGCAGTGAAAGTTTCGTGAGGAGCTATGGCTACACCTTC. Its protein is CASSESFVRSYGYTF.

CDR3: CATSRESSRGDTQYF. CDR3 DNA sequence: TGTGCCACCAGCAGAGAATCATCCAGGGGAGATACGCAGTATTTT. This sequence joins TRBV15 and TRBJ2-3; maybe TRBD1 (6 bases). CDR1 and CDR2 (germline): LNHNV, YYDKDF (reference sequence). CDR3 size: 15 residues. V shed 0 bases and J shed 5 bases, with 12 bases lying between them.